The sequence of this TCR beta chain was determined in a study of shared clonotypes between healthy human individuals. Study observations and caveats: Clonotype sharing across several donors was observed for 4% to 5.5% of naive CD4 clonotypes.

The V and J ends lost 5 bases and 1 base respectively, with 2 bases between them. CDR3 length: 11 amino acids. Germline V CDR1 and CDR2: SEHNR, FQNEAQ (reference sequence). On this clone: As yet, its antigen is unknown. Additional DNA sequences in this sample encode the identical CDR3.

Profiled with immunoSEQ multiplex PCR; TCRdb holds only in-frame clones, not every one. The data show millions of clones, with approximately 95% seen just once and roughly 0.13% held by the top ten. The specimen sequenced was naive CD4+ T cells sorted from blood. Subset given: CD45RA+ positively selected. This TCR derives from a young man in good health. The V call is TRBV7-9, the J call TRBJ2-5; D is unclear. The CDR3 loop reads CASSPQETQYF. The CDR3 DNA reads as TGTGCCAGCAGCCCCCAAGAGACCCAGTACTTC.